This TCR beta chain emerged from a study of radiation and T cells in renal cell carcinoma. Study-level results: Top tumor clonotypes rose in blood 2 weeks post-radiation, then contracted. No pretreatment tumor biopsies were available for baseline clonotypes.

Regarding this clone: Its specificity is not known.

Time point meaning: blood 4 weeks post-SBRT, at nephrectomy. Noted treatment: 15 Gy SBRT to primary tumor, nephrectomy 4 weeks later. Nephrectomy followed 15 Gy stereotactic body radiation by 4 weeks. The tumor was a clear cell renal cell carcinoma. V was pared by 10 bases and J by 5 bases, with 20 bases between. Germline V gene lookup returns CDR1 MNHEY and CDR2 SMNVEV (reference sequence). The CDR3 is 14 residues long. Profiled with immunoSEQ multiplex PCR; TCRdb holds only in-frame clones, not every one. In the table there are tens of thousands of clones, approximately 80% of which are singletons. The specimen comprised blood, sampled from a patient whose treatment included radiotherapy and nephrectomy. The receptor comes from a man aged 50-59 years with renal cell carcinoma. The V call is TRBV27, the J call TRBJ1-1; possible D gene TRBD1, 5 bases. CDR3 DNA sequence: TGTGCCACCAGACCGTCAGGGAGACGAACTGAAGCTTTCTTT. Translated, it gives CATRPSGRRTEAFF.